Shown below are 27 T cell receptor beta chains from a single sample sequenced in a study of early T cells in non-severe SARS-CoV-2 infection. TCRdb independently ran MiXCR on the 5' RACE reads; one entry per CDR3 protein. The sample carries 85,000 to 90,000 distinct CDR3 sequences, 12% to 15% recorded once. Sequencing was carried out using whole blood. The source of these receptors is an adult who was a healthcare worker with PCR-confirmed SARS-CoV-2 infection or an uninfected control (not recorded which).

This clonotype has only a few counts. The genes are TRBV12-3 or TRBV12-4 and TRBJ1-1; 7 bases map to TRBD1. CDR3 length: 13 amino acids. V was pared by 4 bases and J by 4 bases, with 3 bases of the junction left unmatched. CDR3 in amino acids: CASSSGGLTEAFF. The CDR3 DNA follows: TGTGCCAGCAGTTCAGGGGGTCTCACTGAAGCTTTCTTT.

This clonotype was observed a handful of times. The rearrangement links TRBV28 to TRBJ2-1, with D possibly matching TRBD1 (5 bases). Per the germline V gene, CDR1 is MDHEN and CDR2 is SYDVKM. Trimming took off 6 bases at V and 7 bases at J, with 16 bases between the two ends. The CDR3 is 14 residues long. The CDR3, as DNA: TGTGCCAGCAGGACAGTCCGGACGATGAATGAGCAGTTCTTC. It encodes CASRTVRTMNEQFF.

The chain joins TRBV15 to TRBJ2-3; D is possibly TRBD1 (7 bases). Germline CDR1 reads LNHNV; CDR2 reads YYDKDF (reference sequence). CDR3 length: 18 amino acids. V was cut by 0 bases and J by 3 bases, with 19 bases left in between. CDR3 sequence (DNA): TGTGCCACCAGCAGAGATTGGATCGAGACAGGGAGGACAGATACGCAGTATTTT. Translated, it gives CATSRDWIETGRTDTQYF. Combining the CDR3 with reference TRBV15 and TRBJ2-3 gives the whole variable domain DAMVIQNPRYQVTQFGKPVTLSCSQTLNHNVMYWYQQKSSQAPKLLFHYYDKDFNNEADTPDNFQSRRPNTSFCFLDIRSPGLGDTAMYLCATSRDWIETGRTDTQYFGPGTRLTVL.

This clonotype was seen at least ten times. This sequence joins TRBV28 and TRBJ1-4; D is unclear. The germline V gene encodes CDR1 MDHEN and CDR2 SYDVKM. V dropped 1 base and J dropped 10 bases, with 16 bases sitting between them. CDR3 length: 15 residues. CDR3 sequence reads: CASSLSSGILRKLFF. The CDR3 nucleotides are TGTGCCAGCAGTTTATCGTCGGGGATTTTGAGAAAACTGTTTTTT.

This clonotype was seen ten or more times. V usage is TRBV4-1 and J usage is TRBJ1-2; maybe TRBD1 (5 bases). The CDR3 extends over 15 amino acids. Trimming removed 1 base at V and 3 bases at J, with 12 bases between. In germline, CDR1 is MGHRA, CDR2 YSYEKL. The CDR3 region has the DNA TGCGCCAGCAGCCAAGTGGGACCGAGAGACTATGGCTACACCTTC. Protein sequence: CASSQVGPRDYGYTF.

The V and J genes are TRBV12-3 or TRBV12-4 and TRBJ2-7; D gene uncertain. The length of the CDR3 is 13 residues. Trimming took off 5 bases at V and 4 bases at J, with 12 bases between the two ends. The CDR3 region has the DNA TGTGCCAGCAGTCCCGTGGGGATATACGAGCAGTACTTC. Translating gives CASSPVGIYEQYF.

This clonotype appeared a few times. Its ends do not fully match the called genes, so a read error is possible. The chain carries TRBV18 and TRBJ2-3; D is perhaps TRBD1 (5 bases). Germline assignment: CDR1 KGHSH and CDR2 LQKENI. This CDR3 contains 13 residues. The CDR3 coding sequence is TGTGTCAGCTCACCACCCCCAGGGGATACGCAGTATTTT. Translating it yields CVSSPPPGDTQYF. Combining the CDR3 with reference TRBV18 and TRBJ2-3 gives the whole variable domain NAGVMQNPRHLVRRRGQEARLRCSPMKGHSHVYWYRQLPEEGLKFMVYLQKENIIDESGMPKERFSAEFPKEGPSILRIQQVVRGDSAAYFCVSSPPPGDTQYFGPGTRLTVL.

The rearrangement joins TRBV28 to TRBJ2-7; possible D gene TRBD1, 6 bases. Germline V gives CDR1 MDHEN, CDR2 SYDVKM. The CDR3 has 15 amino acids. Trimming cost V 7 bases and J 2 bases, with 18 bases left between them. CDR3 in DNA: TGTGCCAGCATCGAGGACAGTCGCGGCCCCTACGAGCAGTACTTC. It codes for CASIEDSRGPYEQYF.

This clonotype was seen only a few times. This rearrangement joins TRBV11-2 to TRBJ2-1; D remains ambiguous. V was shortened by 0 bases and J by 4 bases, with 7 bases between the two germline ends. Germline V gives CDR1 SGHAT, CDR2 FQNNGV. This CDR3 has 14 amino acids. As DNA, the CDR3 is TGTGCCAGCAGCTTAGAGACCTCATACAATGAGCAGTTCTTC. Translating it yields CASSLETSYNEQFF.

The rearrangement joins TRBV6-6 to TRBJ1-6, with D maybe TRBD1 (5 bases). Trimming pared 2 bases from V and 0 bases from J, leaving 11 bases between. CDR3 length: 17 residues. From germline, CDR1 is MNHNY and CDR2 SVGAGI (reference sequence). The DNA of the CDR3 is TGTGCCAGCAGTTACAGGCAGGGAAGCTCCTATAATTCACCCCTCCACTTT. It yields the protein CASSYRQGSSYNSPLHF.

V is TRBV6-2 or TRBV6-3 and J is TRBJ2-3; D call uncertain. This CDR3 has 15 amino acids. The germline V gene encodes CDR1 MNHEY and CDR2 SVGEGT. V lost 2 bases and J 2 bases, leaving 11 bases between the germline ends. CDR3 nucleotide sequence: TGTGCCAGCAGTTACGGCTTCGCGTCCACAGATACGCAGTATTTT. Its protein product is CASSYGFASTDTQYF.

This clonotype was counted a few times. This chain joins TRBV5-1 and TRBJ2-1, with a possible D match to TRBD1 (5 bases). V lost 0 bases and J 10 bases, leaving 14 bases between the germline ends. CDR1 and CDR2 from the germline V gene are SGHRS and YFSETQ. CDR3 length equals 14 residues. CDR3 DNA sequence: TGCGCCAGCAGCTTGGCCCCAGGGCCCGGGGAGCAGTTCTTC. It codes for CASSLAPGPGEQFF.

This clonotype has more than one count but fewer than ten. CDR3: CASSLGGRYTEAFF. CDR3 nucleotide sequence: TGTGCCAGCAGCTTGGGGGGGAGGTACACTGAAGCTTTCTTT. The chain combines TRBV5-4 with TRBJ1-1; possibly TRBD1 for D (5 bases). V was trimmed by 0 bases and J by 3 bases, leaving 9 bases between them. CDR3 length equals 14 residues. Germline V CDR1 and CDR2: SGHNT, YYREEE (reference sequence).

Ten or more counts support this clonotype. The CDR3 bases are TGTGCCAGCAGCTTAGCAGGACAACGGAATGGCTACACCTTC. Its translation is CASSLAGQRNGYTF. The chain is built from TRBV7-2 and TRBJ1-2; possible D gene TRBD1, 5 bases. Germline CDR1 and CDR2: SGHTA and FQGNSA. Trimming removed 0 bases at V and 6 bases at J, with 11 bases between. This CDR3 region has 14 residues.

This clonotype has a handful of counts. V gene TRBV2 combines with J gene TRBJ2-7; 10 bases fit TRBD2. The CDR3 covers 13 residues. The V segment lost 4 bases and the J segment 3 bases; nucleotides outside the gene matches: 0. Germline assignment: CDR1 SNHLY and CDR2 FYNNEI. CDR3 in DNA: TGTGCCAGCAGTGGACTAGCGGGCTACGAGCAGTACTTC. This gives the protein CASSGLAGYEQYF.

This chain links TRBV11-1 with TRBJ2-7, with TRBD2 identical over 7 bases. V gave up 3 bases and J gave up 2 bases; unmatched junction bases: 7. The CDR3 totals 15 residues. Per the germline V gene, CDR1 is SGHAT and CDR2 is FQDESV (reference sequence). CDR3 sequence (DNA): TGTGCCAGCAGCTTGGGGGGGACGGTGCCCTACGAGCAGTACTTC. It yields the protein CASSLGGTVPYEQYF.

The rearrangement links TRBV5-1 to TRBJ1-3; TRBD1 matches 8 bases. This CDR3 comprises 16 residues. With V trimmed by 5 bases and J by 0 bases, 7 bases remained unmatched. Germline CDR1 is SGHRS and CDR2 is YFSETQ. In DNA form, the CDR3 reads TGCGCCAGCAGTGCAGGGGGCACTGTCTCTGGAAACACCATATATTTT. Translation: CASSAGGTVSGNTIYF.

The chain joins TRBV2 to TRBJ2-7; 7 bases agree with TRBD1. Germline assignment: CDR1 SNHLY and CDR2 FYNNEI. With V trimmed by 6 bases and J by 0 bases, 8 bases remained unmatched. The CDR3 contains 15 residues. CDR3 coding DNA: TGTGCCAGCAGCGACGTGGGACAGAGCTCCTACGAGCAGTACTTC. Translating gives CASSDVGQSSYEQYF.

This clonotype was observed a handful of times. The rearrangement joins TRBV7-9 to TRBJ2-7, with 9 bases matching TRBD1. Trimming took 5 bases from V and 10 from J; bases not matched to a gene: 3. CDR1 SEHNR and CDR2 FQNEAQ come from the germline V gene (reference sequence). The CDR3 is made up of 11 amino acids. DNA of the CDR3: TGTGCCAGCAGCCTGGGACAGGGCCAGTACTTC. Amino acid sequence: CASSLGQGQYF.

The sample holds a few counts of this clonotype. The chain uses TRBV10-2 and TRBJ2-5; weak D call: TRBD1 (6 bases). This CDR3 is 13 amino acids long. Germline loops: CDR1 WSHSY, CDR2 SAAADI. V dropped 7 bases and J dropped 2 bases, with 11 bases sitting between them. The CDR3 DNA is TGCGCCAGCACCAGACAGGTTCAAGAGACCCAGTACTTC. Its translation is CASTRQVQETQYF.

The chain joins TRBV20-1 to TRBJ2-5; perhaps TRBD2 as D (5 bases). Trimming took off 0 bases at V and 2 bases at J, with 13 bases between the two ends. The CDR3 spans 15 residues. Germline CDR1 reads DFQATT; CDR2 reads SNEGSKA (reference sequence). CDR3 bases: TGCAGTGCTAGAGATTCCCTAGCCCCGCAAGAGACCCAGTACTTC. Protein product: CSARDSLAPQETQYF.

This clonotype was picked up many times. The V call is TRBV7-9, the J call TRBJ2-7, with D uncertain. The CDR3 runs 13 residues. Trimming pared 0 bases from V and 2 bases from J, leaving 5 bases between. CDR1 is SEHNR, CDR2 FQNEAQ, per germline (reference sequence). The CDR3, as DNA: TGTGCCAGCAGCTTAGCGTTTCCCTACGAGCAGTACTTC. This translates into CASSLAFPYEQYF.

Written as DNA, the CDR3 is TGCGCCAGCAGCCGGACTGATCCTAGCAATCAGCCCCAGCATTTT. It codes for CASSRTDPSNQPQHF. The chain uses TRBV5-1 and TRBJ1-5; D not certain. This CDR3 has 15 amino acids. Between the trimmed V and J ends, which lost 4 bases and 0 bases, there was a span of 11 bases. Germline V lookup: CDR1 SGHRS, CDR2 YFSETQ.

This clonotype was detected ten times or more. The chain couples TRBV18 to TRBJ1-4; no clear D gene. Germline loops: CDR1 KGHSH, CDR2 LQKENI. Trimming took 8 bases from V and 6 from J, leaving 13 bases between them. CDR3 length: 13 amino acids. CDR3 sequence: CASAGEIDEKLFF. In nucleotides, the CDR3 is TGTGCCAGCGCCGGGGAAATTGATGAAAAACTGTTTTTT.

This clonotype was seen at least ten times. The chain employs TRBV6-1 and TRBJ1-1, with 10 positions matching TRBD1. The length of the CDR3 is 15 residues. After removal of 5 bases from V and 0 bases from J, the junction contained 3 bases not matched to a gene. Germline CDR1 MNHNS, CDR2 SASEGT. CDR3 nucleotide sequence: TGTGCCAGCAGTCAGACAGGGGGCATGAACACTGAAGCTTTCTTT. It specifies CASSQTGGMNTEAFF.

This clonotype turned up a few times. The chain carries TRBV9 and TRBJ1-1, with D possibly matching TRBD1 (5 bases). The CDR3 is made up of 13 amino acids. Trimming took 2 bases from V and 1 from J, leaving 6 bases between them. The germline CDR1 and CDR2 sequences are SGDLS and YYNGEE. CDR3 sequence (DNA): TGTGCCAGCAGCGTCACAGGGAACACTGAAGCTTTCTTT. Translated, it gives CASSVTGNTEAFF. The variable domain in full, with the rest retrieved from reference TRBV9 and TRBJ1-1, is DSGVTQTPKHLITATGQRVTLRCSPRSGDLSVYWYQQSLDQGLQFLIQYYNGEERAKGNILERFSAQQFPDLHSELNLSSLELGDSALYFCASSVTGNTEAFFGQGTRLTVV.

This clonotype was seen many times. The rearrangement uses TRBV12-3 or TRBV12-4 and TRBJ2-1, with 12 bases matching TRBD2. The junction had 7 bases not matched to a gene; V was cut back by 6 bases and J by 7 bases. This CDR3 region has 15 residues. CDR3 DNA: TGTGCCAGCAGCTTGGGTACTAGCGGGGGGAATGAGCAGTTCTTC. It specifies CASSLGTSGGNEQFF.